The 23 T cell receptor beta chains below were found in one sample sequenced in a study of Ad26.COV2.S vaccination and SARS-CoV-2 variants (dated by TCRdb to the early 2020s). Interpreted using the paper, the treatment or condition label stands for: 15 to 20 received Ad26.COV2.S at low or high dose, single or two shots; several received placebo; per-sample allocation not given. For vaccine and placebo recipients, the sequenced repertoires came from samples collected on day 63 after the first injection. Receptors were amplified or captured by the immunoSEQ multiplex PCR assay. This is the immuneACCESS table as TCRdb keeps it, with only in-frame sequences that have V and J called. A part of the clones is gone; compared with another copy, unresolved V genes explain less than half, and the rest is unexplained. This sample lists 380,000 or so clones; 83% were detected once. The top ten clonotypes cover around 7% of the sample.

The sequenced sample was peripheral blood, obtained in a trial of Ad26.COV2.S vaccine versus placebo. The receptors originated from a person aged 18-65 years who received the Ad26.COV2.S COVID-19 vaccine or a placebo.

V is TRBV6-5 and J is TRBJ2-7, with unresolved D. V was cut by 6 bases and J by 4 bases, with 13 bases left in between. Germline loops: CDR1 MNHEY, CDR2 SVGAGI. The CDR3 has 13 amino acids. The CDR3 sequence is CASRAAGLYEQYF. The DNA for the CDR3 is TGTGCCAGCAGAGCCGCCGGGTTATACGAGCAGTACTTC.

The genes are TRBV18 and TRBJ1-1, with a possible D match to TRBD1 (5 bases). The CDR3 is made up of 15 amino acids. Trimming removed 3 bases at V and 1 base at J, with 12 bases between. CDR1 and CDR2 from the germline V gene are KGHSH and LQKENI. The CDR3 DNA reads TGTGCCAGCTCACCTATTACCGGACAGAACACTGAAGCTTTCTTT. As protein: CASSPITGQNTEAFF.

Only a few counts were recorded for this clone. The CDR3 DNA follows: TGTGCCAGTAGTGGAATCGTGAACACTGAAGCTTTCTTT. Translation gives CASSGIVNTEAFF. This sequence joins TRBV19 and TRBJ1-1; D not resolved. The germline gives CDR1 LNHDA, CDR2 SQIVND (reference sequence). The CDR3 is 13 residues long. V lost 5 bases and J lost 0, with 7 bases in between.

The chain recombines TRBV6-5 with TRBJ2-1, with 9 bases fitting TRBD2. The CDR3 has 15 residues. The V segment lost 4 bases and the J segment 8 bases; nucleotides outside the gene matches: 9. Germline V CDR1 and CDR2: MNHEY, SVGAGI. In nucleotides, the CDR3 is TGTGCCAGCAGTTTTGTAGCGGGAGTGGTCGATGAGCAGTTCTTC. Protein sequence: CASSFVAGVVDEQFF.

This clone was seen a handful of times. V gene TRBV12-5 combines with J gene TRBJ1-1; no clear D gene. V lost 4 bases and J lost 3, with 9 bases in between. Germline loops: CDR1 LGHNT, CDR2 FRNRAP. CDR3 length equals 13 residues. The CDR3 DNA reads TGTGCTAGTGGTTATGGCAGTCACACTGAAGCTTTCTTT. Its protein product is CASGYGSHTEAFF.

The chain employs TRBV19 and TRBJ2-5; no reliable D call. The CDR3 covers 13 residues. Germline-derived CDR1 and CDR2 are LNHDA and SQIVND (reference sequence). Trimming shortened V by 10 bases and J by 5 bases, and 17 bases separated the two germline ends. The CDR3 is CATSGFRFETQYF. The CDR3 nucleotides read TGTGCCACCTCCGGGTTTCGCTTTGAGACCCAGTACTTC.

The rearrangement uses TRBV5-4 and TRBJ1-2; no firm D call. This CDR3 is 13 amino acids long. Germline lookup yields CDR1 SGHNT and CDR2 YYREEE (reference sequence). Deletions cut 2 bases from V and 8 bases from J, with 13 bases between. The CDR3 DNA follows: TGTGCCAGCAGCTTAGGAGGGCCTGGGGGCTACACCTTC. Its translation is CASSLGGPGGYTF.

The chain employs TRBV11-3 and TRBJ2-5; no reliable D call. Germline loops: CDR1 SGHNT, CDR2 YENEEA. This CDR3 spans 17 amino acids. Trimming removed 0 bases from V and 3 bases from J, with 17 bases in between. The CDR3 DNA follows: TGTGCCAGCAGCTTAGAATCCGGGCCGAGGAGAAAAGAGACCCAGTACTTC. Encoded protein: CASSLESGPRRKETQYF.

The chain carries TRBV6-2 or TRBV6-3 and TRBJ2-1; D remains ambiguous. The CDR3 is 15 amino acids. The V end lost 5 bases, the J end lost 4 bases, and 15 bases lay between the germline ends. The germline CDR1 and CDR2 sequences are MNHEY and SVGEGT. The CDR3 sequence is CASSKTPIGYNEQFF. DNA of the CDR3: TGTGCCAGCAGTAAGACCCCGATCGGATACAATGAGCAGTTCTTC.

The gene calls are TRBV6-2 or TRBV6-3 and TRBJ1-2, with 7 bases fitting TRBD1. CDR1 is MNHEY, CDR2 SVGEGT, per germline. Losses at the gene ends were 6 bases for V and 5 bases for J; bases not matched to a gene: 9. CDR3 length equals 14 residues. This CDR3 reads CASSYDRVGYGYTF. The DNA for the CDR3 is TGTGCCAGCAGCTATGACAGGGTAGGATATGGCTACACCTTC.

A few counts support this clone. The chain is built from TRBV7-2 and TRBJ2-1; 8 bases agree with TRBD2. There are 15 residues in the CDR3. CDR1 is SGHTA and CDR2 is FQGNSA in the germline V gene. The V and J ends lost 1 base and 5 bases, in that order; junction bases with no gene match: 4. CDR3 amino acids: CASSLGRGVDNEQFF. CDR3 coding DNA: TGTGCCAGCAGCTTAGGGCGGGGGGTTGACAATGAGCAGTTCTTC. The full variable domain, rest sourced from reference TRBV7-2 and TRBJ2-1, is GAGVSQSPSNKVTEKGKDVELRCDPISGHTALYWYRQSLGQGLEFLIYFQGNSAPDKSGLPSDRFSAERTGGSVSTLTIQRTQQEDSAVYLCASSLGRGVDNEQFFGPGTRLTVL.

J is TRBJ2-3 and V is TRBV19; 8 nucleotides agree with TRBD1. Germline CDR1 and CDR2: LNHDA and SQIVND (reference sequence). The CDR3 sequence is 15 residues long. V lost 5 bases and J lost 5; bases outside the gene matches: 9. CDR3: CASSVGTGLRDTQYF. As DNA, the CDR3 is TGTGCCAGTAGTGTCGGGACAGGTCTTAGAGATACGCAGTATTTT.

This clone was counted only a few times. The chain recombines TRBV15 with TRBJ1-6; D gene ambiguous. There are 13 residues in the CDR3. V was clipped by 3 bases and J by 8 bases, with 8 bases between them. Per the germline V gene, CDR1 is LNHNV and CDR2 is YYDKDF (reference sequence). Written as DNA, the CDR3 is TGTGCCACCAGCAGGACGAGGGATTCACCCCTCCACTTT. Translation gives CATSRTRDSPLHF.

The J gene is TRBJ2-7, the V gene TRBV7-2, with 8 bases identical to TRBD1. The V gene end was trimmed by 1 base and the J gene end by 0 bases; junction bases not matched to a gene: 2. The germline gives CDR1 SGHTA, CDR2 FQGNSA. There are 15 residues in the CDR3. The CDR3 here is CASSLGTGSSYEQYF. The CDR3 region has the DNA TGTGCCAGCAGCTTAGGGACAGGGAGCTCCTACGAGCAGTACTTC. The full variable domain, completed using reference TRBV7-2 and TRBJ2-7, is GAGVSQSPSNKVTEKGKDVELRCDPISGHTALYWYRQSLGQGLEFLIYFQGNSAPDKSGLPSDRFSAERTGGSVSTLTIQRTQQEDSAVYLCASSLGTGSSYEQYFGPGTRLTVT.

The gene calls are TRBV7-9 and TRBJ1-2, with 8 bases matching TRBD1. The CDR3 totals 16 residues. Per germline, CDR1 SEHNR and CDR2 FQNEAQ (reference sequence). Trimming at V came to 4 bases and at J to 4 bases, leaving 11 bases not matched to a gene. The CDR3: CASSSLGQGLGYGYTF. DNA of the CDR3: TGTGCCAGCAGCTCCCTCGGACAGGGCCTAGGCTATGGCTACACCTTC.

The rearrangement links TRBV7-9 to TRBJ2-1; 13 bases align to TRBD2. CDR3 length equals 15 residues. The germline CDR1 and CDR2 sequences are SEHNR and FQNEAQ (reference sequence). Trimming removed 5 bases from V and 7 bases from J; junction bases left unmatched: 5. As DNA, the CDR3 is TGTGCCAGCAGCGGACTAGCGGGAGTGGGGAATGAGCAGTTCTTC. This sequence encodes CASSGLAGVGNEQFF.

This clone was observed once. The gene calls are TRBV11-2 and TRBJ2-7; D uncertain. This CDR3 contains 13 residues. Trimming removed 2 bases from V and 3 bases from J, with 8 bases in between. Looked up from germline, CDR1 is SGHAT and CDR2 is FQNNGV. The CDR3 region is CASSLYTLYEQYF. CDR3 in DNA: TGTGCCAGCAGCTTATACACCCTCTACGAGCAGTACTTC.

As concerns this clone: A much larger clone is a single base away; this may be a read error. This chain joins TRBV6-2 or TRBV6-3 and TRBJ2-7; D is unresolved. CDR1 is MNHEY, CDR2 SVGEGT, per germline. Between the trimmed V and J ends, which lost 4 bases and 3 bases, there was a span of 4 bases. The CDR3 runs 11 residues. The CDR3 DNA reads TGTGCCAGCAGTTGGGGCTACGAGCAGTACTTC. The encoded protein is CASSWGYEQYF.

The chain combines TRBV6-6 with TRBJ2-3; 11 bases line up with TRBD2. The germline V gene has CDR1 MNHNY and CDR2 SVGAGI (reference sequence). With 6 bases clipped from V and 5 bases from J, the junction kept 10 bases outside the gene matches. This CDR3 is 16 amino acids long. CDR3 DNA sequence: TGTGCCAGCAGCTCGCTGACTAGCGGGAAGCAAGATACGCAGTATTTT. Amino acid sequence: CASSSLTSGKQDTQYF.

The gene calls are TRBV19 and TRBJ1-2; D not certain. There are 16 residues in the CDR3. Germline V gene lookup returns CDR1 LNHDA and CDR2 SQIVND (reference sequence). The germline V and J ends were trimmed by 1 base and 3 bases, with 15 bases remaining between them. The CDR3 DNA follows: TGTGCCAGTAGTATAGGCCCCCGCACGGGAGACTATGGCTACACCTTC. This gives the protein CASSIGPRTGDYGYTF.

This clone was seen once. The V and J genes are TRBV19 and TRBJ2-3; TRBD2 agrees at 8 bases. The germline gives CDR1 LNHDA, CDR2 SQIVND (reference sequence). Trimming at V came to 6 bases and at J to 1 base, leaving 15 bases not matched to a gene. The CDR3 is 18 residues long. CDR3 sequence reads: CASRVLAGPPGGTDTQYF. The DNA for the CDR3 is TGTGCCAGTAGGGTCCTAGCGGGTCCCCCTGGGGGCACAGATACGCAGTATTTT.

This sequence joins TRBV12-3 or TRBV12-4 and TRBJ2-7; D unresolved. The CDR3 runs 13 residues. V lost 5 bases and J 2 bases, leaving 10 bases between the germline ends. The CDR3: CASSLHQAYEQYF. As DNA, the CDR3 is TGTGCCAGCAGTCTGCATCAGGCCTACGAGCAGTACTTC.

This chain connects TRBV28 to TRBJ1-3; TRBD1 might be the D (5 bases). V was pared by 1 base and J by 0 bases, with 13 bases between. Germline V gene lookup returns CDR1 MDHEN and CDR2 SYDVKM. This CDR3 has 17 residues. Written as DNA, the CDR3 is TGTGCCAGCAGTTTATTGTTGGGGGGGAGCTCTGGAAACACCATATATTTT. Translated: CASSLLLGGSSGNTIYF.